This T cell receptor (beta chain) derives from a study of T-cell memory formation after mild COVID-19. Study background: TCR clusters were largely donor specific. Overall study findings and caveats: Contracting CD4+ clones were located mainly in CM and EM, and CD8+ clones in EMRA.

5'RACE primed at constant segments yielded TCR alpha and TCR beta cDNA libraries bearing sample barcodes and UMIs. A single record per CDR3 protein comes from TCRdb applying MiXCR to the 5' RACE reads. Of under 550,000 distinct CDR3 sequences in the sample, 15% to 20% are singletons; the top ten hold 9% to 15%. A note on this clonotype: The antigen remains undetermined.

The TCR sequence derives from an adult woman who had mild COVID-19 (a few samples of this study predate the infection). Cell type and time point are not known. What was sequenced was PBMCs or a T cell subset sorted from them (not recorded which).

CDR3 loop: CASSPREGSPLHF. CDR3 nucleotides: TGTGCCAGCAGTCCCCGGGAAGGTTCACCCCTCCACTTT. V gene TRBV12-3 or TRBV12-4 combines with J gene TRBJ1-6; D not resolved. V shed 5 bases and J shed 9 bases, with 11 bases lying between them. The CDR3 totals 13 residues.